This T cell receptor (beta chain) was documented in a study of cytomegalovirus exposure and HLA in healthy donors. Notes on the study in general: When a later analysis was performed, an Asian-associated ancestry cluster reportedly had fewer N-insertions than the roughly 670-donor mean. Later analysis associated a missense DCLRE1C variant with TCR beta V- and J-gene trimming.

In regard to this clone: The antigen is undetermined.

With 60 Vbeta and 13 Jbeta primers, the PCR was carried out. The data were produced by immunoSEQ multiplex PCR, yet TCRdb's version contains in-frame clones alone and is incomplete. Of 65,000 to 75,000 clones in the sample, roughly four fifths were seen once. V was clipped by 5 bases and J by 6 bases; unmatched bases: 3. The CDR3 sequence is 12 residues long. Germline V gene lookup returns CDR1 SNHLY and CDR2 FYNNEI. The gene calls are TRBV2 and TRBJ2-7; TRBD1 matches 8 bases. The sequence was obtained from a man aged 50-60 years in good health and CMV-seronegative. Specimen: PBMCs. The CDR3 sequence is CASSYRGSEQYF. For the CDR3, the DNA is TGTGCCAGCAGTTACAGGGGGAGCGAGCAGTACTTC.